This TCR beta chain was sequenced during a study of cytomegalovirus exposure and HLA in healthy donors. The overall study: The roughly 130 validation repertoires were reported in a later analysis to have been generated on the same platform as the approximately 700 first-cohort repertoires. Study conclusions and caveats: Despite most TCR sequences being rare, some public TCRs occurred in many donors. In vitro data verified three CMV-associated chains as specific for CMV antigens.

TCRdb's copy holds only in-frame clones and misses some; the assay was immunoSEQ multiplex PCR. This sample has more than 120,000 clones, with 80% to 90% found just once. Note on this clone: The antigen is undetermined.

The V end lost 11 bases, the J end lost 4 bases, and 17 bases lay between the germline ends. Germline CDR1 and CDR2: ENHRY and SYGVKD. The CDR3 totals 14 residues. This receptor was obtained from a man between 18 and 35 years old in good health and CMV-seropositive. This chain uses TRBV10-3 with TRBJ2-2; possibly TRBD1 for D (5 bases). The specimen sequenced was PBMCs. DNA for the CDR3: TGTGCCGTCCTTTGGGGCGGAACCACCGGGGAGCTGTTTTTT. This gives the protein CAVLWGGTTGELFF.